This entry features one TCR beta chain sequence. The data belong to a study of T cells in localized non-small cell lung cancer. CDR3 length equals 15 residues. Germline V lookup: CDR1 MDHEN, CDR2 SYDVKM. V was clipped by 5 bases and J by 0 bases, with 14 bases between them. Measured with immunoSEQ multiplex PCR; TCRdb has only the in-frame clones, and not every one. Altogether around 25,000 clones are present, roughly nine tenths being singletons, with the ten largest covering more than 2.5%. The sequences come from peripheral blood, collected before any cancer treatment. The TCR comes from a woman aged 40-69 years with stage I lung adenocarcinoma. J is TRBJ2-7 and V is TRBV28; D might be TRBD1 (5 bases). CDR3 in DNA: TGTGCCAGCAGTCCAACAGGTCTCTACTCCTACGAGCAGTACTTC. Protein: CASSPTGLYSYEQYF.